This T cell receptor (beta chain) was retrieved from a study of blood T cell repertoires in COVID-19. Data came from immunoSEQ multiplex PCR; TCRdb stores just in-frame clones and leaves some out. Here the sample spans roughly 300,000 clones, roughly 79% being singletons. Looked up from germline, CDR1 is SGHNT and CDR2 is YYREEE (reference sequence). Trimming removed 6 bases at V and 5 bases at J, with 19 bases between. The CDR3 is made up of 15 amino acids. This TCR was recovered from a woman aged 60-75 years with active or convalescent COVID-19. Sequences were obtained from peripheral blood. The chain uses TRBV5-4 and TRBJ2-3; possibly TRBD2 for D (5 bases). DNA of the CDR3: TGTGCCAGCACCTATGGCGGGCTCGGCTTAGATACGCAGTATTTT. It translates to CASTYGGLGLDTQYF.